The sequence of this T cell receptor (beta chain) was determined in a study of cytomegalovirus exposure and HLA in healthy donors. The table lists this clone with a count of one. A read error may produce the germline difference seen at one junction end. Germline V lookup: CDR1 SEHNR, CDR2 FQNEAQ (reference sequence). The CDR3 runs 16 residues. The study ran its PCR with 60 Vbeta and 13 Jbeta primers. Assay: immunoSEQ multiplex PCR; the TCRdb copy retains only in-frame clones and omits some. The data show around 170,000 clones, around 77% seen once. The sample comprised PBMCs. This TCR derives from a man in his forties in good health and CMV-seronegative. The chain links TRBV7-9 to TRBJ2-6; a possible D gene is TRBD2 (6 bases). In nucleotides, the CDR3 is TGTTCCAGCGACCCTTACGGGAGCTCTGGGGCCAACGTCCTGACTTTC. This gives the protein CSSDPYGSSGANVLTF.